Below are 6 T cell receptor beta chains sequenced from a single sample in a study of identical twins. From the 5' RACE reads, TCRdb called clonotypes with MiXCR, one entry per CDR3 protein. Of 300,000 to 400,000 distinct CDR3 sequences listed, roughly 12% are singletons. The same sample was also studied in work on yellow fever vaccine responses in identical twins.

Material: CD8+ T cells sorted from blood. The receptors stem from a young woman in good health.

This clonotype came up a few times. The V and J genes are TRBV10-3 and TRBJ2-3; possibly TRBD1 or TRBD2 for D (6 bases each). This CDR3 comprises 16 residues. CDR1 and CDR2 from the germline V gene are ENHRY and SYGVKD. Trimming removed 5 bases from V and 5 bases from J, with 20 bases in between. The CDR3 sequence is CAISLRRGGHEDTQYF. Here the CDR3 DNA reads TGTGCCATCAGTCTCCGGCGTGGGGGGCATGAAGATACGCAGTATTTT.

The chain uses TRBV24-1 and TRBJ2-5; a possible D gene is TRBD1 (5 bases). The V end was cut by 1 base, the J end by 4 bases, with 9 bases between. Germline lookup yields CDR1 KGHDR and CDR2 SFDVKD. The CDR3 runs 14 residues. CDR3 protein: CATSDFGARETQYF. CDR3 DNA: TGTGCCACCAGTGATTTTGGGGCGCGAGAGACCCAGTACTTC.

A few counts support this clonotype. CDR3 amino acids: CSVTGTSPQPYEQYF. The CDR3 DNA follows: TGCAGCGTTACTGGGACTAGCCCACAACCCTACGAGCAGTACTTC. The V and J genes are TRBV29-1 and TRBJ2-7, with 9 bases identical to TRBD2. Trimming cost V 5 bases and J 2 bases; bases outside gene matches: 10. Per the germline V gene, CDR1 is SQVTM and CDR2 is ANQGSEA. This CDR3 has 15 amino acids.

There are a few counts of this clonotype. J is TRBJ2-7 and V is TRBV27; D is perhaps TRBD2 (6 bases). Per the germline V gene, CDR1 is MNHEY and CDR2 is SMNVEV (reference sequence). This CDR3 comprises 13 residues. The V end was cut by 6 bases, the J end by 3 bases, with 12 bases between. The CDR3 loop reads CASRRDGSYEQYF. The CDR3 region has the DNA TGTGCCAGCAGACGGGACGGGAGCTACGAGCAGTACTTC.

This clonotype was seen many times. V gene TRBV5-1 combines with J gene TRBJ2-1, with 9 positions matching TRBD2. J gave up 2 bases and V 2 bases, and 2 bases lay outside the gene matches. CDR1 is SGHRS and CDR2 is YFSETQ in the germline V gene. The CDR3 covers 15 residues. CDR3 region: CASSFSGGTYNEQFF. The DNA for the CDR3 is TGCGCCAGCAGCTTTAGCGGGGGCACCTACAATGAGCAGTTCTTC.

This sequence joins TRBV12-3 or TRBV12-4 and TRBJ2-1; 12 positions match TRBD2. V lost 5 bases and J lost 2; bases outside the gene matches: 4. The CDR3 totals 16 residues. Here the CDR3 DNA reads TGTGCCAGCAGTCAAGGACTAGCGGGAACCTACAATGAGCAGTTCTTC. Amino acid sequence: CASSQGLAGTYNEQFF.